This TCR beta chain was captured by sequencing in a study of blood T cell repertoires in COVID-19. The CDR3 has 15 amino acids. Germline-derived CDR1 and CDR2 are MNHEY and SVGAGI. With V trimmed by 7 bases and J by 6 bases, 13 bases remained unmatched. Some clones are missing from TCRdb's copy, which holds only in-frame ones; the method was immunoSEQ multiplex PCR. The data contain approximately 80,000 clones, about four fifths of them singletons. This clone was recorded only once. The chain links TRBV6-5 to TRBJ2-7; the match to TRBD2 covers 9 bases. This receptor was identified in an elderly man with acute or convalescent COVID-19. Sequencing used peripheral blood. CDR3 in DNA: TGTGCCAGCACCCCGCGGGAGGGAAGTTTTGTCGAGCAGTACTTC. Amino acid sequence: CASTPREGSFVEQYF.